Listed below are T cell receptor beta chains from one sample, sequenced in a study of T cell responses to AZD1222 COVID-19 vaccine. Using immunoSEQ multiplex PCR, the repertoire was profiled, and TCRdb retains in-frame clones only, with some absent. The data hold 120,000 to 150,000 clones, with around 84% observed a single time. Sequenced here: peripheral blood, sampled 28 days after the second AZD1222 dose. The receptors were gathered from an adult who received the AZD1222 COVID-19 vaccine. CDR3s include the opening cysteine and the closing phenylalanine or tryptophan. Each record gives: CDR3 DNA, CDR3 protein, D gene, clone size, J gene, V gene. A D gene is named only where the DNA matches it firmly. The size field is filled for only some rows; it gives once, few, many or a size class.

TGTGCCAGCTCACCAGCTGGAGGGTGGAACACTGAAGCTTTCTTT CASSPAGGWNTEAFF . . TRBJ1-1 TRBV18
TGTGCCACTACTGAACAGGGAAGGGGGGGCTACACCTTC CATTEQGRGGYTF . few TRBJ1-2 TRBV19
TGCGCCAGCAGTGAGTCGGAGCGGTCGGGCTATGGCTACACCTTC CASSESERSGYGYTF . . TRBJ1-2 TRBV10-2
TGTGCCAGCTTTCCGGAGACCTCCTACGAGCAGTACTTC CASFPETSYEQYF . . TRBJ2-7 TRBV2
TGTGCCAGCGGAGAGTTTGGTTCAGATACGCAGTATTTT CASGEFGSDTQYF . . TRBJ2-3 TRBV2
TGTGCCTCCGTCTTTGGGGCGGGCTATGGCTACACCTTC CASVFGAGYGYTF . few TRBJ1-2 TRBV30
TGTGCCAGCAGCTCCGGTAACTATGGCTACACCTTC CASSSGNYGYTF . . TRBJ1-2 TRBV7-8
TGTGCCAGCAGGAAGGAGGAAAAAAACATTCAGTACTTC CASRKEEKNIQYF . . TRBJ2-4 TRBV2
TGTGCCAGCAGCACAATGTCGCGGGTTGAGCAGTTCTTC CASSTMSRVEQFF . . TRBJ2-1 TRBV7-2
TGTGCCAGCAGCCCGGAGGCCTCGTATAATTCACCCCTCCACTTT CASSPEASYNSPLHF . . TRBJ1-6 TRBV2
TGTGCCATCAGCCGGGGCGCAGCCGGGGAGCTGTTTTTT CAISRGAAGELFF . . TRBJ2-2 TRBV10-3
TGCGCCAGCAGCTTGGTTGTCCAGGAGACCCAGTACTTC CASSLVVQETQYF . . TRBJ2-5 TRBV5-1
TGCGCCAGCAGCTTGGGCGCTGTGGGGTTGACTGAAGCTTTCTTT CASSLGAVGLTEAFF . . TRBJ1-1 TRBV5-1
TGTGCCAGCAGCTTAGCCCGGACAGCCCACGGGCTTGGCTACACCTTC CASSLARTAHGLGYTF . . TRBJ1-2 TRBV11-3
TGTGCCAGCAGCTTGGGTGGGCCCCATAATTCACCCCTCCACTTT CASSLGGPHNSPLHF . . TRBJ1-6 TRBV7-9
TGTGCCAGCAGCGTAGAAGGGGAAAAACTGTTTTTT CASSVEGEKLFF . . TRBJ1-4 TRBV9
TGTGCCATCAGTGATGACAGGGGAGAGTATGAAAAACTGTTTTTT CAISDDRGEYEKLFF TRBD1 . TRBJ1-4 TRBV10-3
TGTGCCAGCAGCCCGGGACTGGAGGTCCAAGAGACCCAGTACTTC CASSPGLEVQETQYF . once TRBJ2-5 TRBV5-4
TGCGCCAGCAGGCTTCGGGTGGCTAGCGGGAGCTCCTACGAGCAGTACTTC CASRLRVASGSSYEQYF TRBD2 once TRBJ2-7 TRBV4-1
TGTGCCAGCAGCTTAGGGGCCGGCACAGATACGCAGTATTTT CASSLGAGTDTQYF . . TRBJ2-3 TRBV5-8
TGCGCCAGCAGTGAGGGGACTAGCGGGGTGCGGCGGCTCTACAATGAGCAGTTCTTC CASSEGTSGVRRLYNEQFF TRBD2 once TRBJ2-1 TRBV5-1
TGTGCCAGCAGCCGAGCGGACGAGCAGTACTTC CASSRADEQYF . . TRBJ2-7 TRBV5-4
TGTGCCAGCAGTTACCTGTCACGTGAAGCTTTCTTT CASSYLSREAFF . . TRBJ1-1 TRBV6-2/TRBV6-3
TGTGCCAGCAGTGAGTTAGGCGAGACAGGTCAGAACGAGGCCAAAAACATTCAGTACTTC CASSELGETGQNEAKNIQYF . . TRBJ2-4 TRBV2
TGTGCCAGCAGTGAAGCCCTAAAAGGGGAGGTCACTGGAAACACCATATATTTT CASSEALKGEVTGNTIYF . . TRBJ1-3 TRBV6-1
TGTGCCTGGAGTAGACAGTCGGGTGGCTACACCTTC CAWSRQSGGYTF . once TRBJ1-2 TRBV30
TGTGCCAGCAGCTTGAGACTAGCGGGGAGAGCGACCTACAATGAGCAGTTCTTC CASSLRLAGRATYNEQFF TRBD2 once TRBJ2-1 TRBV11-2
TGTGCCAGCTCATCGACAGGGGGAACCGGGGAGCTGTTTTTT CASSSTGGTGELFF TRBD1 . TRBJ2-2 TRBV18
TGTGCCAGCAGTACTATCGACAGGGAAGGGGATACGCAGTATTTT CASSTIDREGDTQYF TRBD1 . TRBJ2-3 TRBV28